This TCR beta chain was captured in a study of CXCR3-negative and CXCR3-positive naive CD8 T cells. The libraries of TRB cDNA were constructed through 5' RACE using UMI labels. TCRdb reprocessed the 5' RACE reads and reports one entry per CDR3 protein, with no DNA. The sample's table shows about 89,000 distinct CDR3 sequences. A word on this clonotype: The antigen remains undetermined.

Regarding the study as a whole: The study found more hydrophobic TRB CDR3s in CXCR3-positive naive cells than in CXCR3-negative naive cells. TRBV-TRBJ usage was similar across naive CXCR3 subsets but distinct in memory cells. Diversity ran similarly high across both naive subsets but far lower in memory CD8+ cells.

Among CD8+ T cells, naive ones were CD45RO-CCR7+CD27+CD95-. The CDR3 runs to 13 residues. Sample: naive CXCR3+ CD8+ T cells from blood. Subset specified: CD45RO-CCR7+CD27+CD95- naive CD8+ T cells expressing CXCR3 (TNR3+). This chain connects TRBV12-3 or TRBV12-4 to TRBJ2-3. The receptor was isolated from a human donor in good health. Some clones in this sample may be carry-over from other donors' samples. The CDR3 sequence is CASSSSGTDTQYF.